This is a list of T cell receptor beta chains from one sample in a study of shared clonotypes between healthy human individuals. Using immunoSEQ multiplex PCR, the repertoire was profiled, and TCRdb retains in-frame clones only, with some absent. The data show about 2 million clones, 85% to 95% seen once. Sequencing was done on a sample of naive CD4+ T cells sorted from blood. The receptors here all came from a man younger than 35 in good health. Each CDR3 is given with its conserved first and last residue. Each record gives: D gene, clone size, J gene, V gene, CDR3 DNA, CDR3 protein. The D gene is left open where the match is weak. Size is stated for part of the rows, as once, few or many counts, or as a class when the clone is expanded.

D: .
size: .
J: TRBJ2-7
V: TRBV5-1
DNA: TGCGCCAGCAGCTTGTCCGACGGCTCCTACGAGCAGTACTTC
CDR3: CASSLSDGSYEQYF

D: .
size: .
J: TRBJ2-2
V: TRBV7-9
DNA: TGTGCCAGCAGCCTCGTCGGGGGAATCGGGGAGCTGTTTTTT
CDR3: CASSLVGGIGELFF

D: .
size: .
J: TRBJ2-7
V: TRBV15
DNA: TGTGCCACCAGCTTAAATACAGGGTTAAGCTCCTACGAGCAGTACTTC
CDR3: CATSLNTGLSSYEQYF

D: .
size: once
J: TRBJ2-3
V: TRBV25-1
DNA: TGTGCCAGCAGTGCCTTCACAGATACGCAGTATTTT
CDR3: CASSAFTDTQYF

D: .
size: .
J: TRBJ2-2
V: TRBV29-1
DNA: TGCAGCGTTGCGGGCTGGGACACCGGGGAGCTGTTTTTT
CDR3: CSVAGWDTGELFF

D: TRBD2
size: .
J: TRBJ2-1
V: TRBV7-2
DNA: TGTGCCAGCAGCCCCGATCGACTAGCGGGGGGGGTTTATGAGCAGTTCTTC
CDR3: CASSPDRLAGGVYEQFF

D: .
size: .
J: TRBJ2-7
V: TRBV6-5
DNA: TGTGCCAGCAGCAGGGACCCTCGCTACGAGCAGTACTTC
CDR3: CASSRDPRYEQYF

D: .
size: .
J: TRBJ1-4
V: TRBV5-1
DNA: TGCGCCAGCAGCTTGGGCAGCTGGGGGGGCGGTGAAAAACTGTTTTTT
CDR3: CASSLGSWGGGEKLFF

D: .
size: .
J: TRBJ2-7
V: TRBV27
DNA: TGTGCCAGCAGTCTCCGGGACGGTCTCTCCTACGAGCAGTACTTC
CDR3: CASSLRDGLSYEQYF

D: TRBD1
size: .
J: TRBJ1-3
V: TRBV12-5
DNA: TGTGCTAGTGGTCCGGGGACAGGGGGCGCCCCTGGAAACACCATATATTTT
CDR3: CASGPGTGGAPGNTIYF

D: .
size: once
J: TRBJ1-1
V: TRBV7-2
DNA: TGTGCCAGCAGCTTCCCACAGGTATCGGGCACTGAAGCTTTCTTT
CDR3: CASSFPQVSGTEAFF

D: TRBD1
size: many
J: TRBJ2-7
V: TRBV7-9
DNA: TGTGCCAGCAGCCTTATAGCCGACAGGGGGCTTTACGAGCAGTACTTC
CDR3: CASSLIADRGLYEQYF

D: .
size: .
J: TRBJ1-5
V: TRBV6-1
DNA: TGTGCCAGCGGCCACAGTAGCAATCAGCCCCAGCATTTT
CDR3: CASGHSSNQPQHF

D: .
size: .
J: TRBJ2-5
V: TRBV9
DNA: TGTGCCAGCAGCGTCGGGGACCGGGACCCCGAGACCCAGTACTTC
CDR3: CASSVGDRDPETQYF

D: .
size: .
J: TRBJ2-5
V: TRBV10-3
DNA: TGTGCCACCAAGACAGGTACCCAAGAGACCCAGTACTTC
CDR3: CATKTGTQETQYF

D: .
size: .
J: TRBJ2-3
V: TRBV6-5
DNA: TGTGCCAGCAGGGGGGAGACCACAGATACGCAGTATTTT
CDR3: CASRGETTDTQYF

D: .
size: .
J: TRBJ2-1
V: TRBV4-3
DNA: TGCGCCAGCAGCCAAGAGCAATTTGAAGTTCAGCCCTACAATGAGCAGTTCTTC
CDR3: CASSQEQFEVQPYNEQFF